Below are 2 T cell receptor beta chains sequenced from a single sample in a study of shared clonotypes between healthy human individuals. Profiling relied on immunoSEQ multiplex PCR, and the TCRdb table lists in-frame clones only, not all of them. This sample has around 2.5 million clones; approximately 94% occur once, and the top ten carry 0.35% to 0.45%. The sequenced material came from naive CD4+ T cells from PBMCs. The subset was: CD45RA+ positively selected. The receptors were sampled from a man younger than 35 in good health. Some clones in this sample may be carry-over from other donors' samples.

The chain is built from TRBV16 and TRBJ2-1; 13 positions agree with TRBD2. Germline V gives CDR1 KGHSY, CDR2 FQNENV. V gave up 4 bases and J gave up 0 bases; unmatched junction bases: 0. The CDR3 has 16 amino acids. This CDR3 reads CASSRTSGSSYNEQFF. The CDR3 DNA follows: TGTGCCAGCAGCCGGACTAGCGGGAGCTCCTACAATGAGCAGTTCTTC.

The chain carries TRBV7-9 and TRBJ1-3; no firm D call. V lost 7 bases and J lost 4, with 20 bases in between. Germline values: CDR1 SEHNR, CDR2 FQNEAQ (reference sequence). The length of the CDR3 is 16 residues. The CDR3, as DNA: TGTGCCAGCAACAATCTATTGGGTTCACCGGGAAACACCATATATTTT. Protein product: CASNNLLGSPGNTIYF.